The clone carrying this T cell receptor (beta chain) was recorded many times. No antigen is known for it. This may come from a read error, since a much larger clone is one base off. The data are from a study of blood T cells in healthy people across ages. Study findings and constraints: Getting older went along with TCR beta diversity per million T cells dropping roughly linearly. Naive CD4+ cells and diversity were both higher in long-lived donors than in aged donors.

CDR1 and CDR2 from the germline V gene are MNHGY and SAAAGT. The CDR3 has 10 amino acids. Sample-barcoded 5' priming and a J-beta primer mix drove a second PCR of about 7 to 11 cycles. Every sample produced at least 2.5 million CDR3-containing paired-end reads. A single record per CDR3 protein comes from TCRdb applying MiXCR to the 5' RACE reads. The table lists some 1.6 million distinct CDR3 sequences, around 36% of them singletons, with about 11% in the top ten. Material: blood. This clonotype was sampled from a woman aged 25-40 years in good health. J is TRBJ2-7 and V is TRBV6-8, with D hard to call. This CDR3 reads CANSSYEQYF. CDR3 in DNA: TGTGCCAACAGTTCCTACGAGCAGTACTTC.